The next 5 T cell receptor beta chains were all read from a single sample in a study of T cell responses to AZD1222 COVID-19 vaccine. Sequenced by immunoSEQ multiplex PCR; TCRdb stores in-frame clones only, minus some. The profile covers 130,000 or so clones, with around 90% appearing a single time and about 1.9% taken by the ten largest. The sequencing here drew on peripheral blood, taken on day 0 of AZD1222 vaccination. The receptors derive from an adult in good health.

The chain employs TRBV6-6 and TRBJ2-6, with D possibly TRBD2 on 6 matching bases. Looked up from germline, CDR1 is MNHNY and CDR2 is SVGAGI (reference sequence). The CDR3 spans 16 residues. Trimming stripped 6 bases from V and 0 bases from J, with 12 bases between. The CDR3, as DNA: TGTGCCAGCAGGGGAGGAGGGGACTCTGGGGCCAACGTCCTGACTTTC. It specifies CASRGGGDSGANVLTF.

This rearrangement joins TRBV19 to TRBJ2-3; 12 bases are a match to TRBD2. Per germline, CDR1 LNHDA and CDR2 SQIVND (reference sequence). The CDR3 is 19 residues long. Unmatched junction bases numbered 8, after V lost 0 bases and J lost 1 base. This CDR3 is CASSIELAGGFSRTDTQYF. The CDR3 nucleotides read TGTGCCAGTAGTATAGAACTAGCGGGGGGTTTTTCCCGCACAGATACGCAGTATTTT.

The chain links TRBV7-2 to TRBJ1-3; unclear D gene. The germline V and J ends were trimmed by 2 bases and 0 bases, with 11 bases remaining between them. The CDR3 runs to 16 residues. From germline, CDR1 is SGHTA and CDR2 FQGNSA. The CDR3 nucleotides read TGTGCCAGCAGCTTACAATGGGCGAGCTCTGGAAACACCATATATTTT. The encoded protein is CASSLQWASSGNTIYF.

This rearrangement joins TRBV5-1 to TRBJ1-4; 7 nucleotides line up with TRBD1. V dropped 2 bases and J dropped 8; count of bases not matched to a gene: 12. This CDR3 is built from 16 residues. Per germline, CDR1 SGHRS and CDR2 YFSETQ. CDR3 amino acids: CASSLSLRGAGEKLFF. DNA for the CDR3: TGCGCCAGCAGCTTATCGCTCAGGGGGGCAGGGGAAAAACTGTTTTTT. Full variable domain (outside the CDR3, taken from reference TRBV5-1 and TRBJ1-4): KAGVTQTPRYLIKTRGQQVTLSCSPISGHRSVSWYQQTPGQGLQFLFEYFSETQRNKGNFPGRFSGRQFSNSRSEMNVSTLELGDSALYLCASSLSLRGAGEKLFFGSGTQLSVL.

The J gene is TRBJ1-3, the V gene TRBV19; D is unresolved. Germline CDR1 LNHDA, CDR2 SQIVND (reference sequence). This CDR3 has 13 residues. Trimming took 8 bases from V and 3 from J, leaving 11 bases between them. The DNA of the CDR3 is TGTGCCAGTGCAACGGAAGTTGGAAACACCATATATTTT. It codes for CASATEVGNTIYF.